This T cell receptor beta chain was sequenced in a study of T cell responses to AZD1222 COVID-19 vaccine. Study findings and constraints: Reports indicate that nearly half of spike-specific TCRs are directed at unmutated variant regions.

Concerning this clone: The antigen is not known.

Clones were sequenced by immunoSEQ multiplex PCR, and TCRdb holds only the in-frame ones, with some missing. The repertoire has 78,000 or so clones, approximately 90% of them found once; the top ten carry roughly 20%. Germline CDR1 is LNHDA and CDR2 is SQIVND (reference sequence). CDR3 length: 14 residues. Trimming cost V 4 bases and J 3 bases, with 10 bases left between them. The origin of this receptor is an adult in good health. Sequences were derived from peripheral blood, sampled on day 0 of AZD1222 vaccination. The chain uses TRBV19 and TRBJ1-5, with a weak D call TRBD1 (6 bases). For the CDR3, the DNA is TGTGCCAGTAGTAAATGGGACAACAATCAGCCCCAGCATTTT. Amino acid sequence: CASSKWDNNQPQHF. The full variable domain, with the rest looked up from reference TRBV19 and TRBJ1-5, is DGGITQSPKYLFRKEGQNVTLSCEQNLNHDAMYWYRQDPGQGLRLIYYSQIVNDFQKGDIAEGYSVSREKKESFPLTVTSAQKNPTAFYLCASSKWDNNQPQHFGDGTRLSIL.